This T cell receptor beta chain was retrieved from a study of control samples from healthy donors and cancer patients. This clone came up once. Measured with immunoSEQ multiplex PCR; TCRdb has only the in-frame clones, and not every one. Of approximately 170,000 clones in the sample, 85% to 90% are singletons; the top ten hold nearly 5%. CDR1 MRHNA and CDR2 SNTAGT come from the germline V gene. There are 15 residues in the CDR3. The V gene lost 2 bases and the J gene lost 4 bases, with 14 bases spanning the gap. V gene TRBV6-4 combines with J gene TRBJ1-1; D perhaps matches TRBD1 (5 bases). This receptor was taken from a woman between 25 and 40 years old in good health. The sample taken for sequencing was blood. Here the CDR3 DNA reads TGTGCCAGCAGTGACGGGGCCGGGTCGCTCACTGAAGCTTTCTTT. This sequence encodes CASSDGAGSLTEAFF.